This TCR beta chain comes out of a study of regulatory T cells in long-lasting Graves disease. Many counts were recorded for this clonotype. No antigen is known for it. Time point defined: newly diagnosed GD, antithyroid drugs for less than 3 months. After RNA was extracted from PBMCs, the TCR library was made from it. CDR3 size: 15 residues. Germline CDR1 is LGHDT and CDR2 is YNNKEL (reference sequence). V shed 0 bases and J shed 1 base, with 9 bases lying between them. Study observations and caveats: Persistent-disease Graves' patients showed less TCR diversity than new cases. With persistent disease, TRBV28, TRBJ1-2 and TRBJ2-5 were the favored segments.

Building of the TCR beta libraries involved iRepertoire HTBI primers and Arm-PCR of CDR3 regions. Via MiXCR, TCRdb re-called the multiplex PCR reads, giving one row per CDR3 protein. The sample lists hundreds of thousands of distinct CDR3 sequences, around 16% occurring once. These same records also appear under a second study, on T cells in Graves' hyperthyroidism and ophthalmopathy. That study reports: Patients counted as stable if ophthalmopathy did not develop within 18 months. TCR CDR3 regions were first amplified by RT-PCR with HTBI primers.

This TCR derives from a woman aged 35-60 years with Graves disease. This chain uses TRBV3-1 with TRBJ1-1, with D hard to call. Sequenced here: peripheral blood mononuclear cells (PBMCs), sampled at new diagnosis, from a patient treated with antithyroid drugs. This CDR3 reads CASSQEWRTNTEAFF. The CDR3, as DNA: TGTGCCAGCAGCCAAGAATGGCGGACGAACACTGAAGCTTTCTTT.